This is a list of T cell receptor beta chains from one sample in a study of cytomegalovirus exposure and HLA in healthy donors. Profiling relied on immunoSEQ multiplex PCR, and the TCRdb table lists in-frame clones only, not all of them. The sample lists under 200,000 clones, around 85% seen once, with roughly 1.9% in the top ten. The sample was PBMCs. These TCRs come from a human donor in good health. Each CDR3 is given with its conserved first and last residue. Fields, in order: V gene, D gene, clone size, J gene, CDR3 protein, CDR3 DNA. A D gene is named only where the DNA matches it firmly. The size field is filled for only some rows; it gives once, few, many or a size class.

>TRBV27|TRBD1|.|TRBJ2-6
CASSLRTGVRSGANVLTF
TGTGCCAGCAGTTTAAGGACAGGGGTTAGATCTGGGGCCAACGTCCTGACTTTC
>TRBV7-2|.|.|TRBJ1-2
CASSSSTGTNYGYTF
TGTGCCAGCAGCTCGTCCACAGGGACTAACTATGGCTACACCTTC
>TRBV19|TRBD1|.|TRBJ1-1
CASSISGTGGTEAFF
TGTGCCAGTAGTATTAGTGGGACAGGGGGGACTGAAGCTTTCTTT
>TRBV7-9|TRBD2|few|TRBJ2-7
CASSIAGGTYEQYF
TGTGCCAGCAGCATAGCGGGGGGAACCTACGAGCAGTACTTC
>TRBV20-1|.|.|TRBJ2-5
CSAANQETQYF
TGCAGTGCCGCGAACCAAGAGACCCAGTACTTC
>TRBV2|.|.|TRBJ2-7
CASKLAAAQGEQYF
TGTGCCAGCAAACTGGCGGCTGCCCAGGGCGAGCAGTACTTC
>TRBV11-3|.|.|TRBJ2-2
CAGGWGSGTGELFF
TGTGCCGGGGGGTGGGGTTCCGGCACCGGGGAGCTGTTTTTT
>TRBV2|.|few|TRBJ1-1
CASPAGSNTEAFF
TGTGCCAGCCCAGCAGGGTCGAACACTGAAGCTTTCTTT
>TRBV19|TRBD1|.|TRBJ1-4
CASSKTGVRAEKLFF
TGTGCCAGTAGTAAAACAGGGGTTCGGGCAGAAAAACTGTTTTTT
>TRBV11-1|TRBD2|once|TRBJ2-1
CASSLAASGGNEQFF
TGTGCCAGCAGCTTAGCGGCTAGCGGGGGCAATGAGCAGTTCTTC
>TRBV5-6|.|few|TRBJ1-1
CASSLLAAEAFF
TGTGCCAGCAGCTTGCTTGCCGCGGAAGCTTTCTTT
>TRBV7-9|TRBD2|.|TRBJ2-1
CASSLGAGGPDEQFF
TGTGCCAGCAGCTTAGGAGCGGGGGGGCCTGATGAGCAGTTCTTC
>TRBV7-9|TRBD2|.|TRBJ2-1
CASTTSGGRKYNEQFF
TGTGCCAGCACAACTAGCGGGGGGCGAAAATACAATGAGCAGTTCTTC
>TRBV7-2|TRBD1|.|TRBJ1-2
CASSWGTGGSGDYGYTF
TGTGCCAGCAGCTGGGGGACAGGGGGCTCGGGAGACTATGGCTACACCTTC
>TRBV5-6|TRBD1|.|TRBJ1-2
CASSLGTGNGYTF
TGTGCCAGCAGCTTGGGGACAGGGAATGGCTACACCTTC
>TRBV7-9|.|few|TRBJ1-4
CASSSRETENEKLFF
TGTGCCAGCAGCTCGCGTGAGACAGAAAATGAAAAACTGTTTTTT
>TRBV6-5|TRBD1|.|TRBJ1-4
CASSTGTDADEKLFF
TGTGCCAGCAGTACGGGGACAGATGCGGATGAAAAACTGTTTTTT
>TRBV7-9|.|.|TRBJ1-5
CASSLQGQPQHF
TGTGCCAGCAGCTTACAGGGGCAGCCCCAGCATTTT
>TRBV2|TRBD1|.|TRBJ1-2
CASSKQGAYGYPF
TGTGCCAGCAGTAAACAGGGGGCCTATGGCTACCCCTTC
>TRBV7-9|.|.|TRBJ1-1
CASSLGYQFKTEAFF
TGTGCCAGCAGCTTAGGTTACCAGTTTAAGACTGAAGCTTTCTTT
>TRBV2|TRBD1|.|TRBJ2-2
CASRQGFYTGELFF
TGTGCCAGTAGACAGGGGTTCTACACCGGGGAGCTGTTTTTT
>TRBV27|TRBD1|.|TRBJ2-7
CASSPGTAYEQYF
TGTGCCAGCAGTCCCGGGACAGCCTACGAGCAGTACTTC
>TRBV7-9|TRBD1|.|TRBJ1-2
CASSSGQGVVYGYTF
TGTGCCAGCAGCTCCGGACAGGGTGTTGTCTATGGCTACACCTTC
>TRBV5-6|.|.|TRBJ2-7
CASSLSGAWSSYEQYF
TGTGCCAGCAGCTTGTCAGGGGCTTGGAGCTCCTACGAGCAGTACTTC
>TRBV5-8|.|.|TRBJ1-2
CASSKGRSYGYTF
TGTGCCAGCAGCAAAGGGAGATCCTATGGCTACACCTTC
>TRBV4-3|.|.|TRBJ2-7
CASSQHSSSSYEQYF
TGCGCCAGCAGCCAACATAGTAGTTCGTCCTACGAGCAGTACTTC
>TRBV4-3|.|.|TRBJ2-7
CASSQVGGGPYEQYF
TGCGCCAGCAGCCAAGTCGGTGGGGGCCCATACGAGCAGTACTTC
>TRBV19|.|.|TRBJ2-3
CASSIQATDTQYF
TGTGCCAGTAGTATACAGGCCACAGATACGCAGTATTTT
>TRBV2|TRBD1|.|TRBJ2-1
CASSEGTGGNEQFF
TGTGCCAGCAGTGAAGGGACAGGGGGGAATGAGCAGTTCTTC
>TRBV23-1|.|.|TRBJ2-4
CASSQSDRAGPIQYF
TGCGCCAGCAGTCAATCGGATCGTGCAGGTCCCATTCAGTACTTC
>TRBV5-1|.|.|TRBJ2-3
CASSLYYLTDTQYF
TGCGCCAGCAGCTTGTACTACCTCACAGATACGCAGTATTTT
>TRBV9|TRBD2|.|TRBJ2-2
CASSVTTGGGTGELFF
TGTGCCAGCAGCGTCACGACGGGGGGTGGTACCGGGGAGCTGTTTTTT
>TRBV2|TRBD1|.|TRBJ1-5
CASSTGGGYSNQPQHF
TGTGCCAGCAGCACAGGGGGGGGATATAGCAATCAGCCCCAGCATTTT
>TRBV9|TRBD1|.|TRBJ2-3
CASSATGGSSTDTQYF
TGTGCCAGCAGCGCAACAGGGGGATCTAGCACAGATACGCAGTATTTT
>TRBV5-1|.|.|TRBJ2-7
CASSKDLRGYEQYF
TGCGCCAGCAGCAAAGACTTACGCGGGTACGAGCAGTACTTC
>TRBV5-1|.|.|TRBJ2-7
CASSLVDSFYEQYF
TGCGCCAGCAGCTTGGTGGACAGTTTCTACGAGCAGTACTTC
>TRBV23-1|.|.|TRBJ1-5
CASSQSRKVSNQPQHF
TGCGCCAGCAGTCAATCGCGCAAAGTTAGCAATCAGCCCCAGCATTTT
>TRBV12-5|TRBD2|.|TRBJ2-1
CASGRGSGGAVGNEQFF
TGTGCTAGTGGCAGGGGTAGCGGGGGGGCAGTTGGTAATGAGCAGTTCTTC
>TRBV2|TRBD1|once|TRBJ1-5
CASRGDRGSNQPQHF
TGTGCCAGCAGGGGGGACAGGGGAAGCAATCAGCCCCAGCATTTT
>TRBV9|.|.|TRBJ1-5
CASSVGAGWFCLPFNQPQHF
TGTGCCAGCAGCGTAGGGGCCGGTTGGTTCTGTCTACCATTCAATCAGCCCCAGCATTTT
>TRBV7-2|TRBD2|.|TRBJ2-2
CASSFGLANTGELFF
TGTGCCAGCAGCTTTGGACTAGCGAACACCGGGGAGCTGTTTTTT
>TRBV10-1|TRBD1|.|TRBJ1-1
CASKVGDRPNTEAFF
TGCGCCAGCAAAGTAGGGGACAGACCGAACACTGAAGCTTTCTTT
>TRBV7-9|.|few|TRBJ1-2
CASSLEQGMNYGYTF
TGTGCCAGCAGCTTAGAGCAGGGGATGAACTATGGCTACACCTTC
>TRBV10-1|.|once|TRBJ2-1
CASSDILVNIIVDEQFF
TGCGCCAGCAGTGACATTCTAGTGAATATCATTGTCGATGAGCAGTTCTTC
>TRBV27|.|.|TRBJ1-1
CASRPGTMGMNTEAFF
TGTGCCAGCAGGCCCGGGACAATGGGGATGAACACTGAAGCTTTCTTT
>TRBV5-1|.|once|TRBJ2-2
CASSLSQGRPTGELFF
TGCGCCAGCAGCTTGTCACAGGGAAGACCAACCGGGGAGCTGTTTTTT
>TRBV6-5|TRBD2|.|TRBJ2-7
CATQRGTEQYF
TGTGCCACTCAGCGGGGAACCGAGCAGTACTTC
>TRBV7-6|TRBD1|.|TRBJ1-1
CASSLALPGQGEMNTEAFF
TGTGCCAGCAGCTTAGCGTTACCGGGACAGGGGGAGATGAACACTGAAGCTTTCTTT
>TRBV28|.|.|TRBJ2-5
CASSLMGGEETQYF
TGTGCCAGCAGTTTGATGGGGGGAGAAGAGACCCAGTACTTC
>TRBV27|.|once|TRBJ1-3
CASSPRQSGNTIYF
TGTGCCAGCAGCCCCCGACAGTCTGGAAACACCATATATTTT
>TRBV12-5|.|.|TRBJ2-5
CASAVRGETQYF
TGTGCTAGTGCGGTCCGCGGGGAGACCCAGTACTTC
>TRBV4-2|.|.|TRBJ1-1
CASSPQQEMNTEAFF
TGTGCCAGCAGCCCCCAACAGGAGATGAACACTGAAGCTTTCTTT
>TRBV11-2|TRBD1|.|TRBJ1-1
CASSLYPGQGLNTEAFF
TGTGCCAGCAGCTTATACCCGGGACAGGGACTTAACACTGAAGCTTTCTTT
>TRBV25-1|TRBD1|once|TRBJ2-3
CASRDRVSTDTQYF
TGTGCCAGCAGAGACAGGGTGTCCACAGATACGCAGTATTTT
>TRBV2|TRBD1|.|TRBJ1-2
CASRRAGGSTNYGYTF
TGTGCCAGCAGGAGGGCAGGGGGGAGCACTAACTATGGCTACACCTTC
>TRBV30|.|.|TRBJ2-6
CAWSLTGTPSSGANVLTF
TGTGCCTGGAGTTTAACCGGGACACCGAGCTCTGGGGCCAACGTCCTGACTTTC
>TRBV11-3|.|.|TRBJ1-5
CASSFRHFLDSNQPQHF
TGTGCCAGCAGCTTTCGCCACTTTTTAGATAGCAATCAGCCCCAGCATTTT